A selection of T cell receptor beta chains follows, all from one sample in a study of shared clonotypes between healthy human individuals. The repertoire was sequenced with immunoSEQ multiplex PCR; TCRdb's copy has only in-frame clones and lacks some. The data contain about 710,000 clones, more than 70% of them singletons. The sample was memory CD4+ T cells sorted from blood. These receptor sequences come from a woman aged 25 to 39 in good health. Each CDR3 is given without its conserved first and last residue. Fields, in order: CDR3 protein, V gene, J gene, CDR3 length, clone size. For some rows the clone size is stated as once, few or many, or as a class when expanded; others skip it.

ASSNAGTGTFGELF	TRBV10-1	TRBJ2-2	14	many
SAPGVGEQF	TRBV20-1	TRBJ2-1	9	-
ASSLGVSGGNQETQY	TRBV5-1	TRBJ2-5	15	few
ASSKIQGAETQY	TRBV7-9	TRBJ2-5	12	-
ASSEGYDRGGDEQY	TRBV6-1	TRBJ2-7	14	few
ASSQETPSGRARETQY	TRBV4-2	TRBJ2-5	16	-
ASRGTGAQPQH	TRBV7-8	TRBJ1-5	11	-
ASRRTGRYEQY	TRBV5-1	TRBJ2-7	11	-
ASGLVLAGGPDTQY	TRBV12-5	TRBJ2-3	14	-
ASSLTANTGELF	TRBV5-1	TRBJ2-2	12	-
ASSLSQGETQY	TRBV27	TRBJ2-5	11	-
ASSEEHNTRGNEQF	TRBV6-1	TRBJ2-1	14	-
ASSLLRTDTQY	TRBV7-2	TRBJ2-3	11	-
ASSPLGENTGELF	TRBV7-6	TRBJ2-2	13	-
ASSLVANYGYT	TRBV5-6	TRBJ1-2	11	few
ASRLNNEQF	TRBV5-1	TRBJ2-1	9	-
ASKDRAYNEQF	TRBV28	TRBJ2-1	11	once
ASSLLDGGGNNEQF	TRBV5-1	TRBJ2-1	14	-
ASSLGLAGGKTQY	TRBV5-1	TRBJ2-5	13	-
ASSLRGGEQY	TRBV13	TRBJ2-7	10	once
ASSSEVRGAALH	TRBV28	TRBJ1-6	12	-
ASSRDRELSPLH	TRBV13	TRBJ1-6	12	-
ASIGQGSSQPQH	TRBV2	TRBJ1-5	12	once
ASSQGLQWGTSTDTQY	TRBV4-1	TRBJ2-3	16	few
ASSLGADPTGEVGELF	TRBV5-1	TRBJ2-2	16	-
ASKRAWDSDNEKLF	TRBV2	TRBJ1-4	14	-
AGGGDDGYT	TRBV6-6	TRBJ1-2	9	few
ASSVGSGSYNEQF	TRBV5-1	TRBJ2-1	13	few
ASSYSDQGSRYT	TRBV6-5	TRBJ1-2	12	few
ASSSGRYEQY	TRBV5-1	TRBJ2-7	10	-
ASTPGQTYEQY	TRBV25-1	TRBJ2-7	11	-